This T cell receptor (beta chain) was observed in a study of Graves' ophthalmopathy and Graves' hyperthyroidism. About the study: Peripheral blood was obtained at first diagnosis, ahead of any treatment. Regarding the study as a whole: With 70.59% sensitivity and about 74% specificity, the model predicted ophthalmopathy progression.

RNA transcripts were the template, and TCR beta CDR3 regions were amplified from them. RT-PCR with HTBI primers came first, then second-round multiplex PCR. TCRdb reanalysed the multiplex PCR reads using MiXCR and keeps one entry per CDR3 protein. Of about 370,000 distinct CDR3 sequences listed, about 17% are singletons. In regard to this clonotype: The target antigen is unknown.

Sequenced: peripheral blood. This receptor was obtained from an adult woman with stable Graves' hyperthyroidism.

The CDR3 sequence: CASSSSGPWQETQYF. The CDR3 DNA follows: TGTGCCAGCAGTAGTAGCGGGCCGTGGCAAGAGACCCAGTACTTC. The chain uses TRBV28 and TRBJ2-5; 7 nucleotides agree with TRBD2. The CDR3 is made up of 15 amino acids. Trimming removed 5 bases from V and 2 bases from J; junction bases left unmatched: 8. The germline V gene has CDR1 MDHEN and CDR2 SYDVKM.